This TCR beta chain comes out of a study of cytomegalovirus exposure and HLA in healthy donors. Study-level points and caveats: Later analysis suggested most CMV-associated TCR beta chains were HLA-restricted.

This clone was seen only a few times. What it binds is not known. The CDR3 ends on some other residue instead of the conserved phenylalanine or tryptophan, so this is likely a read error. With 60 Vbeta and 13 Jbeta primers, the PCR was carried out. Sequencing was performed with immunoSEQ multiplex PCR; in TCRdb, only in-frame clones are kept and a portion is missing. The repertoire holds about 130,000 clones, approximately 74% seen once, with roughly 4.5% in the top ten. V dropped 1 base and J dropped 4 bases, with 11 bases sitting between them. The CDR3 has 16 amino acids. Germline lookup yields CDR1 LGHNA and CDR2 YSLEER.

This rearrangement joins TRBV4-3 to TRBJ1-6, with unresolved D. The clonotype originates from a man in his late teens or twenties in good health and CMV-seropositive. Material for sequencing was PBMCs. Written as DNA, the CDR3 is TGCGCCAGCAGCCAAGGCGGCGGGAAATATAATTCACCCCTCCACGTT. Encoded protein: CASSQGGGKYNSPLHV.